Listed here are 3 T cell receptor beta chains from one sample, sequenced in a study of T cells after yellow fever vaccination. TCRdb passed the 5' RACE reads through MiXCR, listing each CDR3 protein once. The profile covers roughly 400,000 distinct CDR3 sequences, with approximately 19% appearing a single time and about a sixth taken by the ten largest. Sample: PBMCs, taken before the yellow fever booster vaccination. These receptors all come from a man in his late teens or twenties who received the YFV17D yellow fever vaccine.

This clonotype was observed many times. The chain uses TRBV20-1 and TRBJ2-7, with D unresolved. This CDR3 has 14 residues. V was trimmed by 6 bases and J by 3 bases, leaving 18 bases between them. Germline CDR1 DFQATT, CDR2 SNEGSKA (reference sequence). The DNA for the CDR3 is TGCAGTGCGATCCGCCCGGCCACAGACTACGAGCAGTACTTC. This translates into CSAIRPATDYEQYF.

This clonotype showed up just a few times. The CDR3 bases are TGTGCCAGCAGCCAATTTGGACCCGGCAATGAGCAGTTCTTC. It yields the protein CASSQFGPGNEQFF. This chain uses TRBV3-1 with TRBJ2-1; D is ambiguous. This CDR3 is built from 14 residues. Per germline, CDR1 LGHDT and CDR2 YNNKEL (reference sequence). V gave up 2 bases and J gave up 6 bases, with 11 bases separating them.

The sample holds a few counts of this clonotype. The chain links TRBV9 to TRBJ1-1, with D unresolved. This CDR3 is 13 amino acids long. The V gene's germline CDR1 is SGDLS and CDR2 YYNGEE. Trimming took 4 bases from V and 6 from J, leaving 13 bases between them. The CDR3 sequence: CASSRTLGAEAFF. CDR3 DNA sequence: TGTGCCAGCAGCCGGACCTTGGGCGCTGAAGCTTTCTTT.